Below, 17 T cell receptor beta chains from the same sample are listed, as sequenced in a study of blood T cell repertoires in COVID-19. Some clones are missing from TCRdb's copy, which holds only in-frame ones; the method was immunoSEQ multiplex PCR. The sample includes some 85,000 clones, about 80% of them seen just once. Sequenced material: peripheral blood. The receptors were gathered from a human donor in a cohort sampled during active COVID-19.

The chain links TRBV27 to TRBJ1-6; D perhaps matches TRBD1 (5 bases). The CDR3 is 15 amino acids. Germline-derived CDR1 and CDR2 are MNHEY and SMNVEV (reference sequence). V lost 7 bases and J lost 10, with 20 bases in between. The CDR3 coding sequence is TGTGCCAGCACCGGTTATGGCAGGGCCAACTCACCCCTCCACTTT. Its protein is CASTGYGRANSPLHF.

This clone appeared once. The chain employs TRBV5-4 and TRBJ1-2; possible D gene TRBD1, 5 bases. V was clipped by 2 bases and J by 1 base, with 9 bases between them. Germline V gives CDR1 SGHNT, CDR2 YYREEE (reference sequence). CDR3 length: 14 residues. The CDR3 region has the DNA TGTGCCAGCAGCTTTTCCGGGGGTAACTATGGCTACACCTTC. Its protein product is CASSFSGGNYGYTF.

In DNA form, the CDR3 reads TGTGCCGCGGAAGGTGCCTACAATGAGCAGTTCTTC. Translating gives CAAEGAYNEQFF. This sequence joins TRBV5-4 and TRBJ2-1; D gene uncertain. Between the trimmed V and J ends, which lost 10 bases and 2 bases, there was a span of 10 bases. The CDR3 consists of 12 residues. Germline loops: CDR1 SGHNT, CDR2 YYREEE (reference sequence).

V usage is TRBV18 and J usage is TRBJ2-7; D is unresolved. CDR3 length equals 13 residues. Germline values: CDR1 KGHSH, CDR2 LQKENI. The ends were cut back, 3 bases at V and 5 bases at J, with 11 bases in the middle. The CDR3 coding sequence is TGTGCCAGCTCACCTCCAACAAACCACGAGCAGTACTTC. It codes for CASSPPTNHEQYF.

The chain has TRBV21-1 and TRBJ2-1; the table assigns TRBD2, which was not confirmed against the DNA. TRBV21-1 is designated a pseudogene. CDR3 length equals 18 residues. CDR3 sequence (DNA): TGTGCCAGCAGCACCGATCCCCCGTCTAGAAACTCCTACAATGAGCAGTTCTTC. It is translated as CASSTDPPSRNSYNEQFF.

The count of this clone is one. The chain has TRBV19 and TRBJ2-7, with D maybe TRBD2 (6 bases). Germline V lookup: CDR1 LNHDA, CDR2 SQIVND (reference sequence). The CDR3 covers 14 residues. Trimming took 4 bases from V and 11 from J, leaving 21 bases between them. The CDR3 protein is CASSTGTRGVAEYF. CDR3 nucleotides: TGTGCCAGTAGTACCGGGACTCGCGGGGTAGCGGAGTACTTC. Together with reference TRBV19 and TRBJ2-7, the CDR3 gives the full variable domain: DGGITQSPKYLFRKEGQNVTLSCEQNLNHDAMYWYRQDPGQGLRLIYYSQIVNDFQKGDIAEGYSVSREKKESFPLTVTSAQKNPTAFYLCASSTGTRGVAEYFGPGTRLTVT.

The chain links TRBV27 to TRBJ2-1; TRBD1 matches at 9 bases. With 9 bases clipped from V and 6 bases from J, the junction kept 12 bases outside the gene matches. Germline CDR1 MNHEY, CDR2 SMNVEV (reference sequence). This CDR3 has 15 amino acids. CDR3 loop: CASILGTGLINEQFF. The CDR3 region has the DNA TGTGCCAGTATATTAGGGACAGGGTTAATCAATGAGCAGTTCTTC.

The chain has TRBV5-4 and TRBJ2-5; 9 nucleotides match TRBD2. Trimming took 3 bases from V and 4 from J; bases not matched to a gene: 13. Looked up from germline, CDR1 is SGHNT and CDR2 is YYREEE (reference sequence). The CDR3 is made up of 17 amino acids. Written as DNA, the CDR3 is TGTGCCAGCAGCTCCCCTCTAGCGGGACTTGCTAGAGAGACCCAGTACTTC. Encoded protein: CASSSPLAGLARETQYF.

This clone has just one count. The chain is built from TRBV4-3 and TRBJ1-5; D gene uncertain. The CDR3 covers 13 residues. Germline CDR1 LGHNA, CDR2 YSLEER. V dropped 4 bases and J dropped 6 bases, with 10 bases sitting between them. CDR3 in DNA: TGCGCCAGCAGCCCCCGAGGCGGTCAGCCCCAGCATTTT. Translation gives CASSPRGGQPQHF.

The genes are TRBV21-1 and TRBJ2-7; no check of the table's D call, TRBD2, against the DNA was made. TRBV21-1 is termed a pseudogene. The CDR3 contains 16 residues. DNA of the CDR3: TGTGCCAGCAGCAAAGCCAGTAGGAGGGTTGACTACGAGCAGTACTTC. Protein product: CASSKASRRVDYEQYF.

The V and J genes are TRBV19 and TRBJ2-5; D gene ambiguous. CDR3 size: 13 residues. The germline CDR1 and CDR2 sequences are LNHDA and SQIVND (reference sequence). Trimming took off 6 bases at V and 6 bases at J, with 14 bases between the two ends. For the CDR3, the DNA is TGTGCCAGTAGGGGCTCTACGGCCCAGACCCAGTACTTC. This encodes CASRGSTAQTQYF.

CDR3 in amino acids: CASSVAGGRNEQFF. Written as DNA, the CDR3 is TGTGCCAGCAGCGTAGCGGGAGGGCGCAATGAGCAGTTCTTC. The rearrangement joins TRBV6-4 to TRBJ2-1, with 11 bases identical to TRBD2. V dropped 6 bases and J dropped 6; count of bases not matched to a gene: 4. This CDR3 has 14 residues. CDR1 and CDR2 (germline): MRHNA, SNTAGT.

The chain recombines TRBV27 with TRBJ2-5; possibly TRBD1 for D (7 bases). Looked up from germline, CDR1 is MNHEY and CDR2 is SMNVEV (reference sequence). The CDR3 has 14 amino acids. With 5 bases removed from V and 4 bases from J, the gap between germline ends came to 14 bases. Here the CDR3 reads CASSNRGGVETQYF. The CDR3 bases are TGTGCCAGCAGTAACAGGGGAGGAGTAGAGACCCAGTACTTC.

The chain is built from TRBV2 and TRBJ2-3, with TRBD1 as a possible D gene (5 bases). The germline V gene encodes CDR1 SNHLY and CDR2 FYNNEI. V was cut by 1 base and J by 2 bases, with 7 bases left in between. The CDR3 has 14 amino acids. The CDR3 DNA sequence: TGTGCCAGCAGTGAAGGGACAAACACAGATACGCAGTATTTT. Its protein is CASSEGTNTDTQYF. The variable domain in full, completed from reference TRBV2 and TRBJ2-3, reads EPEVTQTPSHQVTQMGQEVILRCVPISNHLYFYWYRQILGQKVEFLVSFYNNEISEKSEIFDDQFSVERPDGSNFTLKIRSTKLEDSAMYFCASSEGTNTDTQYFGPGTRLTVL.

The chain joins TRBV5-6 to TRBJ1-3; possibly TRBD1 for D (5 bases). V lost 0 bases, J lost 2 bases, and 12 bases lay in between. The CDR3 sequence is 16 residues long. Germline V gene sequence: CDR1 SGHDT, CDR2 YYEEEE. The CDR3 DNA follows: TGTGCCAGCAGCTTGGCCGGTCAGGGCCCTGGAAACACCATATATTTT. Protein product: CASSLAGQGPGNTIYF.

The chain has TRBV28 and TRBJ2-5; 9 bases fit TRBD1. This CDR3 region has 16 residues. Looked up from germline, CDR1 is MDHEN and CDR2 is SYDVKM. With V trimmed by 4 bases and J by 2 bases, 8 bases remained unmatched. The CDR3 DNA reads as TGTGCCAGCAGTTCTATAGGTGGGACAGGGCAAGAGACCCAGTACTTC. Its protein is CASSSIGGTGQETQYF.

The V call is TRBV5-1, the J call TRBJ2-7; 9 nucleotides agree with TRBD2. The length of the CDR3 is 17 residues. Germline V gives CDR1 SGHRS, CDR2 YFSETQ. After removal of 7 bases from V and 3 bases from J, the junction contained 17 bases not matched to a gene. The CDR3 is CASSLFVSSGRIYEQYF. The DNA for the CDR3 is TGCGCCAGCTCCCTTTTCGTATCCAGCGGGAGGATCTACGAGCAGTACTTC. Filled out from reference TRBV5-1 and TRBJ2-7, the complete variable domain reads KAGVTQTPRYLIKTRGQQVTLSCSPISGHRSVSWYQQTPGQGLQFLFEYFSETQRNKGNFPGRFSGRQFSNSRSEMNVSTLELGDSALYLCASSLFVSSGRIYEQYFGPGTRLTVT.